One and the same sample provided the 26 T cell receptor beta chains below, sequenced in a study of HIV-infected patients and healthy controls. Antiretroviral therapy had run roughly three months, about 14 weeks, before follow-up blood collection. The repertoire came from unfractionated whole blood and reflected all unsorted peripheral T cells. 500 ng RNA was reverse transcribed with alpha and beta constant-region primers. Alpha and beta chain libraries were made separately by chain-specific third strand synthesis with multiplexing indices. TCRdb independently ran MiXCR on the 5' RACE reads; one entry per CDR3 protein. The sample lists about 15,000 distinct CDR3 sequences, 9.5% to 15% occurring once. Sequencing used blood, obtained during antiretroviral therapy. The origin of the receptors is an adult with HIV infection. The donor label of this sample is uncertain.

This clonotype was recorded a few times. The CDR3 DNA reads TGCGCCAGCAGCCCTTCCGGGACAGGCAAGACTTACGAGCAGTACTTC. Its translation is CASSPSGTGKTYEQYF. The chain recombines TRBV4-1 with TRBJ2-7; 8 bases align to TRBD1. V lost 4 bases, J lost 4 bases, and 12 bases stayed unmatched. Per the germline V gene, CDR1 is MGHRA and CDR2 is YSYEKL. The CDR3 has 16 residues.

The sample holds many counts of this clonotype. J is TRBJ2-5 and V is TRBV5-6; 15 bases are shared with TRBD2. The CDR3 is 17 amino acids. Germline V gene data show CDR1 as SGHDT and CDR2 as YYEEEE. V lost 1 base, J lost 5 bases, and 6 bases stayed unmatched. In nucleotides, the CDR3 is TGTGCCAGCAGCTTGTGGAGTGGGACTAGCGGGGGGGAGACCCAGTACTTC. It translates to CASSLWSGTSGGETQYF.

The chain is built from TRBV12-5 and TRBJ1-1; tentative D call: TRBD1 (6 bases). With 3 bases removed from V and 4 bases from J, the gap between germline ends came to 12 bases. This CDR3 contains 14 residues. Germline V lookup: CDR1 LGHNT, CDR2 FRNRAP. The CDR3 DNA reads as TGTGCTAGTGGTTTTTCGGGGGCGAGCACTGAAGCTTTCTTT. Amino acids: CASGFSGASTEAFF.

The chain is built from TRBV29-1 and TRBJ2-1, with 15 positions matching TRBD2. Germline V gene data show CDR1 as SQVTM and CDR2 as ANQGSEA. The length of the CDR3 is 16 residues. Trimming removed 6 bases from V and 3 bases from J; junction bases left unmatched: 6. The CDR3 coding sequence is TGCAGCGTCCGAGGACTAGCGGGAGGGAGCTACAATGAGCAGTTCTTC. As protein: CSVRGLAGGSYNEQFF.

J is TRBJ1-3 and V is TRBV11-2, with D uncertain. Germline CDR1 and CDR2: SGHAT and FQNNGV. The CDR3 loop spans 14 amino acids. The V gene lost 2 bases and the J gene lost 0 bases, with 5 bases spanning the gap. CDR3 sequence: CASSLFSSGNTIYF. CDR3 nucleotide sequence: TGTGCCAGCAGCTTATTCAGCTCTGGAAACACCATATATTTT.

There are many counts of this clonotype. J is TRBJ2-2 and V is TRBV20-1; the D is unclear. The V and J ends lost 6 bases and 1 base respectively, with 9 bases between them. Germline loops: CDR1 DFQATT, CDR2 SNEGSKA (reference sequence). CDR3 length equals 13 residues. For the CDR3, the DNA is TGCAGTGCCATACAAGGGAACACCGGGGAGCTGTTTTTT. This translates into CSAIQGNTGELFF.

The sample holds a few counts of this clonotype. This chain links TRBV12-3 or TRBV12-4 with TRBJ1-3; 11 nucleotides align to TRBD1. Trimming at V came to 6 bases and at J to 1 base, leaving 2 bases not matched to a gene. The CDR3 sequence is 15 residues long. Here the CDR3 DNA reads TGTGCCAGCAGCGGGACAGGGGGTTCTGGAAACACCATATATTTT. Translating it yields CASSGTGGSGNTIYF.

Only a few counts were recorded for this clonotype. The chain is built from TRBV20-1 and TRBJ2-1, with TRBD2 matching 9 bases. The junction had 5 bases not matched to a gene; V was cut back by 0 bases and J by 5 bases. This CDR3 comprises 15 residues. The germline CDR1 and CDR2 sequences are DFQATT and SNEGSKA (reference sequence). This CDR3 reads CSARDSRLADNEQFF. In DNA form, the CDR3 reads TGCAGTGCTAGAGACTCGAGACTAGCGGACAATGAGCAGTTCTTC.

This clonotype has at least ten counts. This chain uses TRBV7-8 with TRBJ2-7, with a tentative D call TRBD1 (6 bases). The CDR3 runs to 16 residues. The germline V and J ends were trimmed by 1 base and 4 bases, with 17 bases remaining between them. Germline CDR1 reads SGHVS; CDR2 reads FQNEAQ. CDR3 sequence reads: CASSLGPLLGAYEQYF. The CDR3 DNA reads as TGTGCCAGCAGCTTAGGCCCCCTCCTGGGGGCTTACGAGCAGTACTTC.

V and J are TRBV5-6 and TRBJ1-3; no clear D gene. Germline CDR1 reads SGHDT; CDR2 reads YYEEEE. The CDR3 loop spans 11 amino acids. Trimming pared 2 bases from V and 7 bases from J, leaving 4 bases between. The CDR3 region has the DNA TGTGCCAGCAGCTTTATCAACACCATATATTTT. Encoded protein: CASSFINTIYF.

This clonotype has a count of ten or more. The chain is built from TRBV28 and TRBJ2-6, with 15 bases matching TRBD2. The CDR3 runs to 20 residues. The germline V gene has CDR1 MDHEN and CDR2 SYDVKM. The ends lost 2 bases at V and 2 bases at J; junction bases unmatched: 7. The CDR3 region is CASSLRPGLAGGTGANVLTF. The CDR3 region has the DNA TGTGCCAGCAGTTTACGCCCGGGACTAGCGGGAGGTACTGGGGCCAACGTCCTGACTTTC.

This clonotype appeared a few times. For the CDR3, the DNA is TGCAGTGCTAGAGTGGGAGTTGAAGCTTTCTTT. Residues: CSARVGVEAFF. The chain carries TRBV20-1 and TRBJ1-1, with D unclear. Germline V gene data show CDR1 as DFQATT and CDR2 as SNEGSKA (reference sequence). V lost 1 base, J lost 7 bases, and 7 bases lay in between. The length of the CDR3 is 11 residues.

This clonotype was counted at least ten times. The rearrangement uses TRBV12-3 or TRBV12-4 and TRBJ2-5; 14 nucleotides line up with TRBD2. The CDR3 loop spans 14 amino acids. After removal of 6 bases from V and 5 bases from J, the junction contained 2 bases not matched to a gene. The CDR3 loop is CASRTSGGAETQYF. As DNA, the CDR3 is TGTGCCAGCAGGACTAGCGGGGGGGCGGAGACCCAGTACTTC.

At least ten counts were recorded for this clonotype. The chain recombines TRBV10-3 with TRBJ1-3, with D unresolved. CDR3 length equals 15 residues. The V and J ends lost 3 bases and 0 bases respectively, with 9 bases between them. Per the germline V gene, CDR1 is ENHRY and CDR2 is SYGVKD. Written as DNA, the CDR3 is TGTGCCATCAGTGATCTGGGGAACTCTGGAAACACCATATATTTT. This translates into CAISDLGNSGNTIYF.

There are a few counts of this clonotype. The chain recombines TRBV7-2 with TRBJ2-1; 8 positions agree with TRBD2. V dropped 8 bases and J dropped 4; count of bases not matched to a gene: 7. The CDR3 has 14 residues. CDR1 and CDR2 (germline): SGHTA, FQGNSA. CDR3 nucleotides: TGTGCCAGCTCAATAGCGGGACTTTACAATGAGCAGTTCTTC. Translating gives CASSIAGLYNEQFF.

This clonotype was detected many times. The V and J genes are TRBV12-3 or TRBV12-4 and TRBJ2-1; 12 bases map to TRBD2. The junction had 6 bases not matched to a gene; V was cut back by 4 bases and J by 8 bases. The CDR3 loop spans 15 amino acids. The CDR3 is CASSYTSGGSYEQFF. As DNA, the CDR3 is TGTGCCAGCAGTTACACTAGCGGGGGGTCCTATGAGCAGTTCTTC.

With regard to this clonotype: A much larger clone sits a single nucleotide away, making a read error possible. The chain has TRBV6-5 and TRBJ2-5, with 10 bases aligning to TRBD2. Germline V gives CDR1 MNHEY, CDR2 SVGAGI. The CDR3 length is 14 residues. This chain's CDR3 is CDSSETSGVETQYF. Here the CDR3 DNA reads TGTGACAGCAGCGAAACTAGCGGGGTCGAGACCCAGTACTTC.

This clonotype was found many times. This sequence joins TRBV7-9 and TRBJ2-7, with D perhaps assigned TRBD1 or TRBD2 (6 bases each). CDR3 length: 15 amino acids. The V and J ends lost 4 bases and 6 bases respectively, with 19 bases between them. CDR1 SEHNR and CDR2 FQNEAQ come from the germline V gene (reference sequence). The CDR3 DNA sequence: TGTGCCAGCAGCTCACCTGGAGGGGGAGTGAGCGAGCAGTACTTC. Residues: CASSSPGGGVSEQYF.

This clonotype is classed as medium-sized (0.01 to 0.1%). This chain uses TRBV7-9 with TRBJ2-5; 7 nucleotides align to TRBD1. The CDR3 loop spans 15 amino acids. Germline loops: CDR1 SEHNR, CDR2 FQNEAQ (reference sequence). The trim removed 5 bases at V and 1 base at J, leaving 7 bases unmatched. DNA for the CDR3: TGTGCCAGCAGCCGTCGTTGGACAGGCCAAGAGACCCAGTACTTC. This gives the protein CASSRRWTGQETQYF. The whole variable domain, remainder taken from reference TRBV7-9 and TRBJ2-5, is DTGVSQNPRHKITKRGQNVTFRCDPISEHNRLYWYRQTLGQGPEFLTYFQNEAQLEKSRLLSDRFSAERPKGSFSTLEIQRTEQGDSAMYLCASSRRWTGQETQYFGPGTRLLVL.

By sample fraction, this clonotype is medium-sized (0.01 to 0.1%). The chain carries TRBV2 and TRBJ2-3; tentatively, D is TRBD2 (6 bases). CDR1 SNHLY and CDR2 FYNNEI come from the germline V gene. CDR3 length equals 14 residues. Trimming took off 3 bases at V and 4 bases at J, with 11 bases between the two ends. CDR3 sequence (DNA): TGTGCCAGCAGTGACCGGGACTCTCCAGATACGCAGTATTTT. It is translated as CASSDRDSPDTQYF.

This clonotype was counted many times. This chain links TRBV12-3 or TRBV12-4 with TRBJ2-3; 7 nucleotides line up with TRBD2. The CDR3 sequence is 12 residues long. V gave up 10 bases and J gave up 6 bases; unmatched junction bases: 7. The CDR3 region is CATMGGRDTQYF. CDR3 coding DNA: TGTGCCACCATGGGGGGGAGGGATACGCAGTATTTT.

This clonotype was counted at least ten times. CDR3 sequence reads: CASSSSTGTGGPGELFF. In nucleotides, the CDR3 is TGTGCCAGCAGCTCCTCAACCGGGACAGGGGGACCCGGGGAGCTGTTTTTT. The chain carries TRBV3-1 and TRBJ2-2; 11 nucleotides agree with TRBD1. From germline, CDR1 is LGHDT and CDR2 YNNKEL (reference sequence). CDR3 size: 17 residues. With V trimmed by 5 bases and J by 6 bases, 11 bases remained unmatched.

This clonotype was detected ten times or more. The V call is TRBV5-6, the J call TRBJ2-5, with TRBD2 matching over 10 bases. V lost 0 bases and J lost 5; bases outside the gene matches: 4. This CDR3 comprises 15 residues. Germline V gene lookup returns CDR1 SGHDT and CDR2 YYEEEE. Here the CDR3 DNA reads TGTGCCAGCAGCTTGGCTAGCGGGAGAGCGGAGACCCAGTACTTC. Its protein product is CASSLASGRAETQYF. Complete variable domain (other parts from reference TRBV5-6 and TRBJ2-5): DAGVTQSPTHLIKTRGQQVTLRCSPKSGHDTVSWYQQALGQGPQFIFQYYEEEERQRGNFPDRFSGHQFPNYSSELNVNALLLGDSALYLCASSLASGRAETQYFGPGTRLLVL.

A remark on this clonotype: One base away lies a much larger clone, so this may be a sequencing read error. The rearrangement links TRBV28 to TRBJ1-5, with D tentatively TRBD1 (5 bases). Germline CDR1 is MDHEN and CDR2 is SYDVKM. This CDR3 is 15 amino acids long. The CDR3 nucleotides are TGTGCCAGCACCGACTCCGACAGTTTCAATCAGCCCAAGCATTTT. Translation gives CASTDSDSFNQPKHF. Together with reference TRBV28 and TRBJ1-5, the CDR3 gives the full variable domain: DVKVTQSSRYLVKRTGEKVFLECVQDMDHENMFWYRQDPGLGLRLIYFSYDVKMKEKGDIPEGYSVSREKKERFSLILESASTNQTSMYLCASTDSDSFNQPKHFGDGTRLSIL.

Many counts were recorded for this clonotype. V and J are TRBV7-6 and TRBJ2-5; the D gene is possibly TRBD2 (6 bases). This CDR3 has 15 residues. V lost 5 bases, J lost 0 bases, and 13 bases lay in between. Germline-derived CDR1 and CDR2 are SGHVS and FNYEAQ. CDR3 bases: TGTGCCAGCAGCCCAACACGGGGGTACCAAGAGACCCAGTACTTC. Translated: CASSPTRGYQETQYF.

This clonotype showed up many times. The chain is built from TRBV5-4 and TRBJ2-1; D may be TRBD2 (6 bases). From germline, CDR1 is SGHNT and CDR2 YYREEE (reference sequence). With 4 bases removed from V and 3 bases from J, the gap between germline ends came to 11 bases. The CDR3 sequence is 14 residues long. The CDR3 DNA is TGTGCCAGCAGCCCCCGGGACTTCTACAATGAGCAGTTCTTC. As protein: CASSPRDFYNEQFF.